Below, 8 T cell receptor beta chains from the same sample are listed, as sequenced in a study of cytomegalovirus exposure and HLA in healthy donors. Primers: 60 Vbeta forward and 13 Jbeta reverse. Repertoires were generated with immunoSEQ multiplex PCR, while TCRdb's copy carries only in-frame clones and drops some. The sample has tens of thousands of clones, roughly 76% seen once. The sequenced material came from PBMCs. These receptors were obtained from a woman aged 30 to 39 in good health and CMV-seropositive.

The V call is TRBV7-3, the J call TRBJ2-5, with D perhaps matching TRBD2 (6 bases). The CDR3 is 13 residues long. The germline V gene encodes CDR1 SGHTA and CDR2 FQGTGA. V was cut by 1 base and J by 4 bases, with 7 bases left in between. The CDR3, as DNA: TGTGCCAGCAGCTTAATGGGGGGAGAGACCCAGTACTTC. This encodes CASSLMGGETQYF.

This chain uses TRBV2 with TRBJ1-2; possible D gene TRBD1, 5 bases. V was clipped by 8 bases and J by 1 base, with 11 bases between them. The CDR3 has 13 amino acids. Germline CDR1 SNHLY, CDR2 FYNNEI. This CDR3 reads CASQPGGNYGYTF. For the CDR3, the DNA is TGTGCCAGCCAGCCGGGGGGTAACTATGGCTACACCTTC.

The chain joins TRBV6-1 to TRBJ1-4, with unresolved D. CDR1 and CDR2 (germline): MNHNS, SASEGT. V gave up 2 bases and J gave up 0 bases, with 10 bases separating them. The CDR3 runs 16 residues. The CDR3 DNA sequence: TGTGCCAGCAGTGAATTGAGAGATCCAACTAATGAAAAACTGTTTTTT. Protein sequence: CASSELRDPTNEKLFF.

The V gene is TRBV5-8, the J gene TRBJ2-7, with 9 bases lining up with TRBD1. V lost 3 bases to trimming and J lost 1 base; unmatched junction nucleotides: 5. The length of the CDR3 is 15 residues. CDR1 is SGHTS, CDR2 YDEGEE, per germline. The CDR3 bases are TGTGCCAGCAGCTCTACAGGGGGCGTTTCCTACGAGCAGTACTTC. This gives the protein CASSSTGGVSYEQYF.

The rearrangement joins TRBV6-6 to TRBJ1-1; D is possibly TRBD1 (6 bases). Germline values: CDR1 MNHNY, CDR2 SVGAGI (reference sequence). This CDR3 comprises 14 residues. Trimming stripped 0 bases from V and 5 bases from J, with 10 bases between. The CDR3 DNA sequence: TGTGCCAGCAGTTACTCGAGGGGGGGTACTGAAGCTTTCTTT. Encoded protein: CASSYSRGGTEAFF.

The CDR3 region is CASSFVRNEKLFF. Written as DNA, the CDR3 is TGTGCCAGCAGTTTCGTCCGTAATGAAAAACTGTTTTTT. This chain joins TRBV6-5 and TRBJ1-4, with no clear D. The CDR3 sequence is 13 residues long. Germline V gene sequence: CDR1 MNHEY, CDR2 SVGAGI. Trimming removed 4 bases at V and 4 bases at J, with 7 bases between.

The chain recombines TRBV30 with TRBJ1-4, with D uncertain. This CDR3 is 13 amino acids long. V gave up 0 bases and J gave up 8 bases, with 10 bases separating them. The germline gives CDR1 GTSNPN, CDR2 SVGIG (reference sequence). The CDR3 is CAWSVNQKEKLFF. CDR3 bases: TGTGCCTGGAGTGTAAATCAGAAAGAAAAACTGTTTTTT.

V and J are TRBV10-2 and TRBJ1-5, with D perhaps TRBD1 (6 bases). The CDR3 spans 14 residues. The germline V gene has CDR1 WSHSY and CDR2 SAAADI. V shed 2 bases and J shed 4 bases, with 9 bases lying between them. CDR3 sequence: CASSEQQGNQPQHF. The DNA of the CDR3 is TGCGCCAGCAGTGAGCAACAGGGAAATCAGCCCCAGCATTTT.